The source of this TCR beta chain is a study of shared clonotypes between healthy human individuals. Study-level results: Larger richness was generally estimated for naive than memory subsets. Only blood samples were collected, and tissue repertoires likely differ. Between several donors, naive CD4 clonotypes were shared at a level of around 4.9%. The authors expected sequencing depth to affect clonotype sharing among donors.

The method was immunoSEQ multiplex PCR; TCRdb's version includes in-frame clones alone and lacks a portion of them. The profile shows approximately 740,000 clones, around 67% of them singletons. The CDR3 length is 16 residues. Looked up from germline, CDR1 is LNHDA and CDR2 is SQIVND (reference sequence). V lost 6 bases and J lost 10; bases outside the gene matches: 18. Concerning this clone: Antigen unknown.

Sample: memory CD4+ T cells sorted from blood. Documented subset: CD45RA-negative fraction. The sequence was collected from a woman aged 25-40 years in good health. The chain couples TRBV19 to TRBJ2-1; 7 bases agree with TRBD2. The CDR3 DNA follows: TGTGCCAGTAGCAGTATAAGGCTAGCGGCAGCTCAGGAGCAGTTCTTC. This gives the protein CASSSIRLAAAQEQFF.